This T cell receptor beta chain was captured in a study of cytomegalovirus exposure and HLA in healthy donors (dated by TCRdb to about 2017). Study-wide context: An earlier analysis of about 560 of the donors reported approximately 280 Gb of sequence data and around 110 million unique TCR beta sequences obtained from about 179 million T cells. An earlier analysis of 587 of the donors applied high-throughput TCR beta sequencing to assess whether each TCR beta V gene segment acted as functional or pseudogenic. Class I and class II HLA loci were covered by the typing at four-digit resolution. The T cell repertoires of several hundred subjects were profiled by immunosequencing and related to cytomegalovirus serostatus. The later analysis used no new phenotypic data to find candidate immune exposures, relying instead on TCR beta sequences and their occurrence across donors. Among the 398 genotyped donors, around 81% belonged to the genetic ancestry cluster associated with self-reported Caucasian donors. A separate validation cohort of roughly 130 different subjects was used in addition to the roughly 700-subject first cohort. The study combined high-throughput TCR immunosequencing, statistical association of individual TCRs with disease status, and machine learning to predict cytomegalovirus infection status. A later genetic analysis took genome-wide SNP genotypes for about three fifths of the roughly 670 donors and used that subset as a discovery cohort. The number of donors typed differed by locus, with about 629-630 for A, B, C, DRB1 and DQB1, roughly 520 for DQA1, 600 to 610 for DPA1, and around 430 for DPB1. Four or five DR-DQ haplotypes were handled as single units for association and clustering because linkage in the cohort was strong. All discovery cohort repertoires had been generated on a single sequencing platform. A later analysis re-analyzed previously published TCR beta repertoires from 500 to 700 donors and added high-resolution HLA genotyping to study TCR occurrence patterns. Donor age, sex, ethnicity and CMV serostatus were collected together with the repertoire data. Among 398 genotyped donors of the cohort, an average of approximately 230,000 unique TCR beta nucleotide sequences were sequenced per donor, roughly 18% of them non-productive. The study aimed to test whether cataloging public T cell receptors could reveal signatures of past pathogen exposure. An early release covering around 630 HLA-typed donors comprised about 300 gigabases of sequencing data and 65 million to 100 million unique TCR sequences.

In total, about 650 healthy bone marrow donors made up the cohort. At the time of sampling, all cohort members were nominally healthy, though unrecorded immune exposures were likely present. The donor was CMV seronegative and was included in the group of about 350 seronegative cohort members. A peripheral blood sample was collected from each donor, and TCR beta sequencing was performed on peripheral blood mononuclear cells. The Qiagen DNeasy Blood Extraction Kit was used to extract genomic DNA from the blood cell samples. The V and J ends are trimmed by 4 bases and 2 bases, leaving 12 bases between them. From its cysteine to its phenylalanine, the CDR3 spans 14 amino acids. The entry retains the CDR3 DNA only, 42 bases that are in frame from base 1. CDR1 LNHDA and CDR2 SQIVND were looked up in the germline V gene (reference sequence). Receptor libraries were prepared by the immunoSEQ multiplex PCR assay. A mixture of 60 forward primers for TCR Vbeta segments and 13 reverse primers for TCR Jbeta segments was used in the multiplex PCR. Amplification of the CDR3 region of rearranged TCR beta genes was performed with a multiplex PCR assay on genomic DNA. Amplified TCR beta libraries were sequenced as 87-base-pair reads on the Illumina HiSeq System. In the authors' own workflow: A later analysis tallied around 82 million unique TCR beta chains across the 660 or so repertoires, and some 12 million of those chains were shared by two or more donors. A nearest-neighbor algorithm error-corrected the raw reads and collapsed the reads into unique sequences, merging closely related sequences to remove PCR and sequencing errors. To assign V, D and J gene segments, CDR3 sequences were aligned to IMGT reference sequences. For a sequence to be retained, a match of at least six nucleotides was required to both a V gene segment and a J gene segment. A rearrangement was called productive if the CDR3 had no stop codons and remained in frame with V and J, and every other rearrangement was called non-productive. CDR3 was defined according to IMGT convention as the region running from the second conserved V-encoded cysteine to the conserved J-encoded phenylalanine. Sequences without an unambiguous match to a single V gene segment were excluded from the earlier analysis of approximately 600 of the donors. In an earlier analysis of several hundred of the donors, V segments were called functional above 56.7% productive rearrangements and were called segregating when the between-donor standard deviation exceeded 5%. A statistical classification framework was built for diagnosing cytomegalovirus status from the catalog of TCR beta chain sequences. In a later analysis, TCR nucleotide sequences were compared against IMGT/GENE-DB human TR gene sequences so that V and J genes could be assigned. In a later analysis, CDR3 sequences and most-parsimonious VDJ recombination scenarios were assigned using the TCRdist pipeline. In a later analysis, each TCR beta chain was defined by its CDR3 amino acid sequence together with its V-gene family, and reads lacking a unique V-gene family were excluded. As a way to deal with suspected cross-contamination and a sequencing artifact, a later analysis dropped more than 500 nucleotide sequences that were highly shared and had low generation probability. In a later analysis, a clonal expansion index was calculated for each public chain from normalized within-repertoire ranks of inferred template counts. In a later analysis, generation probabilities were computed using a VDJ recombination model fitted to out-of-frame rearrangements, and the results were checked against IGoR. In a later analysis, hypergeometric tests were used to score TCR-TCR, TCR-HLA and TCR-CMV co-occurrence, with a repertoire-size bias correction applied to TCR pairs. To estimate false discovery rates, a later analysis permuted the HLA or CMV assignments 20 times. In a later analysis, co-occurring TCRs were grouped using DBSCAN, with TCRdist sequence similarity added in when clustering inside HLA-allele-positive subsets. Repertoires with fewer than 30,000 or more than 120,000 public chains were left out of co-occurrence clustering, as were roughly five repertoires with anomalous nucleotide sharing. TCRdb retrieved this table from immuneACCESS and kept in-frame rearrangements only. Not all clones are present; in checked studies, unresolved V genes account for under half, and no reason is known for the remainder. The DNA was the basis for D and trimming; V, J and clone size are from that table. The sample's clone listing holds more than 95,000 clones. The ten largest account for 2% to 2.5% of the sample.

Comment on this clone: Its antigen remains undetermined.

Points the paper makes about the study in general: In a later analysis, HLA-associated TCR beta chains were found to be more clonally expanded and to have lower generation probabilities than equally common non-associated chains. The presence/absence analyses assumed that sequencing depth was roughly uniform across donors, and that assumption may not be true. Specific HLA alleles were associated with 16,951 TCR beta sequences at a false discovery rate of 0.05 in a later analysis. Linkage disequilibrium might explain the correlated functional status among segregating V segments, but an unknown experimental factor could not be ruled out. A further reported finding was that TCR beta sequences accurately predicted the HLA-A and HLA-B alleles for most subjects in the first cohort. Because some donors lacked HLA typing at each locus, the association tests relied only on the typed subset. An association between a missense DCLRE1C variant and V-gene and J-gene trimming of TCR beta chains was found in a later genetic analysis and replicated in an independent cohort. Broadly in line with IMGT annotations, most TCR beta V segments showed up in productive rearrangements about 87% or about 30% of the time in an earlier analysis of several hundred of the donors. In this cohort, only TCR beta chains were sequenced, and detectable features were limited by the absence of alpha or paired-chain data. Most TCR sequences were seen in very few donors, while some public TCRs were found in many individuals. Immune exposure information for the cohort was limited to CMV serostatus. The sequencing pipeline was judged likely to have produced a cluster of highly shared sequence variants as a technical artifact. The study gave a list of some 150 TCR beta chains associated with cytomegalovirus. A later genetic analysis reported fewer N-insertions in productive TCRs among donors in an Asian-associated ancestry cluster than the approximately 700-donor mean. According to a later analysis, parvovirus B19, influenza, CMV and Epstein-Barr virus appeared linked to several top co-occurrence clusters. According to a later analysis, TCR association rates differed among HLA loci, with DRB1 alleles showing the most associated TCRs and HLA-C alleles showing the fewest. Some IMGT-functional V segments, including TRBV6-2 and TRBV6-3, could not be told apart with the 87-base-pair reads, so those segments were excluded. Most CMV-associated TCR beta chains appeared to be HLA-restricted in a later analysis, and the HLA associations seemed to be driven largely by CMV exposure. The classifier was reported to diagnose cytomegalovirus status with high specificity and sensitivity in both the original and validation cohorts. Three of the identified cytomegalovirus-associated TCR beta chains were confirmed in vitro to be specific for cytomegalovirus antigens. According to the authors, the approach could potentially be generalized to other disease states and immunological phenotypes. Over 15 rarely observed V segments, including chromosome 9 orphons, were excluded from the earlier analysis of about 600 of the donors because counts were too low. When HLA alleles, especially DR and DQ, strongly co-occurred, attributing TCR associations to individual alleles was difficult.

Recombination joined TRBV19 with TRBJ2-7; TRBD2 might be the D gene, on 6 matching bases. The sample taken for sequencing was PBMCs. The sequence came from a middle-aged man in good health and CMV-seronegative. DNA sequence: TGTGCCAGTAGTAAGGGGCGGGGAACCTACGAGCAGTACTTC. Its translation is CASSKGRGTYEQYF. Joined to the reference TRBV19 and TRBJ2-7 proteins, this CDR3 gives the full variable domain: DGGITQSPKYLFRKEGQNVTLSCEQNLNHDAMYWYRQDPGQGLRLIYYSQIVNDFQKGDIAEGYSVSREKKESFPLTVTSAQKNPTAFYLCASSKGRGTYEQYFGPGTRLTVT.